The clone carrying this T cell receptor (beta chain) was observed a few times. The antigen is not known. This specimen belongs to a study of response to subunit inactivated influenza vaccine. The CDR3 extends over 14 amino acids. Germline lookup yields CDR1 SEHNR and CDR2 FQNEAQ (reference sequence). Trimming cost V 2 bases and J 8 bases; bases outside gene matches: 6. Overall study findings and caveats: Authors suggested that a seasonal influenza vaccination recruits few new T cells each time.

TCRdb reprocessed the RT-PCR reads with MiXCR, giving one entry per CDR3 protein. The data hold hundreds of thousands of distinct CDR3 sequences, with 6.5% to 8% observed a single time. This clonotype was obtained from a man between 50 and 70 years old who received an inactivated influenza vaccine. Sequencing was performed on PBMCs from blood, taken less than 30 months after vaccination. The chain combines TRBV7-9 with TRBJ2-1, with 7 nucleotides matching TRBD1. The CDR3: CASSLRDRLHEQFF. The CDR3 DNA reads as TGTGCCAGCAGCTTACGGGACAGACTCCATGAGCAGTTCTTC.